The next 23 T cell receptor beta chains were all read from a single sample in a study of Tregs in tolerant kidney transplant recipients (dated by TCRdb to between 2018 and 2021). The time point label on this specimen signifies: blood sample drawn before combined kidney and bone marrow transplant. The library was produced with the immunoSEQ multiplex PCR assay. The table comes from immuneACCESS by way of TCRdb, which keeps in-frame sequences with V and J called. Part of the clones is missing from these tables; in studies checked, under half for an unresolved V gene and the rest for unknown reasons. For this sample the table gives about 83,000 clones, of which more than 95% were detected only once. The top ten hold roughly 0.59% of the sample. The specimen was CD4+ T cells from blood, collected before the transplant. These receptors originate from a human donor who received a combined kidney and bone marrow transplant.

The V and J genes are TRBV2 and TRBJ2-6; unclear D gene. This CDR3 contains 13 residues. Germline CDR1 and CDR2: SNHLY and FYNNEI. Between the trimmed V and J ends, which lost 6 bases and 0 bases, there was a span of 3 bases. The CDR3 sequence: CASRSSGANVLTF. The CDR3 DNA follows: TGTGCCAGCAGGAGCTCTGGGGCCAACGTCCTGACTTTC.

V usage is TRBV19 and J usage is TRBJ1-5; possibly TRBD1 for D (6 bases). CDR1 is LNHDA and CDR2 is SQIVND in the germline V gene (reference sequence). The V gene lost 4 bases and the J gene lost 0 bases, with 19 bases spanning the gap. The CDR3 contains 18 residues. The CDR3 DNA reads TGTGCCAGTAGTAGTGGACAGCTACCAATCCTTAGCAATCAGCCCCAGCATTTT. Its translation is CASSSGQLPILSNQPQHF.

The gene calls are TRBV6-5 and TRBJ1-4, with 11 nucleotides matching TRBD1. V was pared by 8 bases and J by 6 bases, with 5 bases of the junction left unmatched. The CDR3 sequence is 14 residues long. Germline values: CDR1 MNHEY, CDR2 SVGAGI. In DNA form, the CDR3 reads TGTGCCAGCGGGACAGGGGGAGACTATGAAAAACTGTTTTTT. It codes for CASGTGGDYEKLFF.

The CDR3 DNA reads TGTGCCAGCAGCGGAGACAGGTTCTACGAGCAGTACTTC. Amino acid sequence: CASSGDRFYEQYF. The genes are TRBV9 and TRBJ2-7; perhaps TRBD1 as D (6 bases). The V gene lost 3 bases and the J gene lost 3 bases, with 10 bases spanning the gap. The CDR3 loop spans 13 amino acids. Germline CDR1 SGDLS, CDR2 YYNGEE.

The chain uses TRBV6-6 and TRBJ2-7; TRBD2 aligns across 7 bases. This CDR3 comprises 15 residues. V lost 4 bases, J lost 3 bases, and 9 bases stayed unmatched. Germline-derived CDR1 and CDR2 are MNHNY and SVGAGI (reference sequence). This CDR3 is CASSFYSGASYEQYF. The CDR3, as DNA: TGTGCCAGCAGTTTCTACAGCGGGGCGAGCTACGAGCAGTACTTC.

The V call is TRBV10-3, the J call TRBJ1-5; D possibly corresponds to TRBD1 (6 bases). Between the trimmed V and J ends, which lost 4 bases and 3 bases, there was a span of 7 bases. This CDR3 region has 13 residues. In germline, CDR1 is ENHRY, CDR2 SYGVKD. CDR3 sequence: CAISGQVNQPQHF. Written as DNA, the CDR3 is TGTGCCATCAGTGGACAGGTCAATCAGCCCCAGCATTTT.

The rearrangement links TRBV5-1 to TRBJ2-5, with D maybe TRBD2 (6 bases). V was cut by 0 bases and J by 4 bases, with 19 bases left in between. The CDR3 extends over 17 amino acids. Germline CDR1 reads SGHRS; CDR2 reads YFSETQ. The CDR3 loop is CASSLAFGRDSLETQYF. DNA for the CDR3: TGCGCCAGCAGCTTGGCCTTTGGGCGGGATTCGTTAGAGACCCAGTACTTC.

V is TRBV7-2 and J is TRBJ2-2, with D possibly being TRBD2 (6 bases). Germline V gives CDR1 SGHTA, CDR2 FQGNSA. V shed 1 base and J shed 7 bases, with 13 bases lying between them. The CDR3 is made up of 15 amino acids. CDR3: CASSLGPGSYGELFF. CDR3 sequence (DNA): TGTGCCAGCAGCTTAGGTCCCGGGAGCTACGGGGAGCTGTTTTTT.

The chain carries TRBV7-8 and TRBJ2-7, with 11 bases lining up with TRBD2. This CDR3 contains 17 residues. Unmatched junction bases numbered 13, after V lost 3 bases and J lost 6 bases. The germline V gene encodes CDR1 SGHVS and CDR2 FQNEAQ. CDR3: CASSFYGTSGYSSEQYF. The CDR3, as DNA: TGTGCCAGCAGCTTTTACGGGACTAGCGGATACTCTTCCGAGCAGTACTTC. Complete variable domain (other parts from reference TRBV7-8 and TRBJ2-7): GAGVSQSPRYKVAKRGQDVALRCDPISGHVSLFWYQQALGQGPEFLTYFQNEAQLDKSGLPSDRFFAERPEGSVSTLKIQRTQQEDSAVYLCASSFYGTSGYSSEQYFGPGTRLTVT.

The CDR3, as DNA: TGCAGCGTCGAAATACTAGCTCCGGCCGGGGAGCTGTTTTTT. Its translation is CSVEILAPAGELFF. This rearrangement joins TRBV29-1 to TRBJ2-2; weak D call: TRBD2 (6 bases). V lost 6 bases to trimming and J lost 6 bases, with 17 bases between them. The germline CDR1 and CDR2 sequences are SQVTM and ANQGSEA. This CDR3 contains 14 residues.

The rearrangement joins TRBV11-3 to TRBJ2-3; perhaps TRBD2 as D (7 bases). Germline CDR1 is SGHNT and CDR2 is YENEEA. The CDR3 consists of 16 residues. V lost 1 base, J lost 4 bases, and 15 bases lay in between. This CDR3 reads CASSLVGRGAADTQYF. DNA of the CDR3: TGTGCCAGCAGCTTAGTCGGCCGGGGGGCGGCAGATACGCAGTATTTT.

The chain combines TRBV5-4 with TRBJ2-7; TRBD1 aligns across 9 bases. This CDR3 region has 14 residues. The V gene's germline CDR1 is SGHNT and CDR2 YYREEE (reference sequence). The V gene end was trimmed by 9 bases and the J gene end by 3 bases; junction bases not matched to a gene: 10. The CDR3 region has the DNA TGTGCCATTGGGACAGGGAAGGGGAACTACGAGCAGTACTTC. Encoded protein: CAIGTGKGNYEQYF.

The genes are TRBV13 and TRBJ1-6, with 8 bases aligning to TRBD1. CDR3 length equals 20 residues. Losses at the gene ends were 4 bases for V and 0 bases for J; bases not matched to a gene: 14. The germline gives CDR1 PRHDT, CDR2 FYEKMQ (reference sequence). CDR3 amino acids: CASSSRTGKDFRSYNSPLHF. The DNA for the CDR3 is TGTGCCAGCAGCTCCCGGACAGGGAAAGATTTTCGCTCCTATAATTCACCCCTCCACTTT.

This sequence joins TRBV5-4 and TRBJ1-1; TRBD1 is a possible D gene (5 bases). Trimming removed 2 bases from V and 3 bases from J, with 14 bases in between. Looked up from germline, CDR1 is SGHNT and CDR2 is YYREEE (reference sequence). The CDR3 totals 15 residues. The CDR3 DNA follows: TGTGCCAGCAGCTTTCAGGGAAAAGGATACACTGAAGCTTTCTTT. It specifies CASSFQGKGYTEAFF.

The chain couples TRBV7-2 to TRBJ1-5; maybe TRBD1 (6 bases). The CDR3 sequence is 12 residues long. The V gene's germline CDR1 is SGHTA and CDR2 FQGNSA. Trimming shortened V by 1 base and J by 10 bases, and 8 bases separated the two germline ends. DNA of the CDR3: TGTGCCAGCAGCTTAGAAGGGACACCCCAGCATTTT. Its protein product is CASSLEGTPQHF.

The V and J genes are TRBV6-1 and TRBJ2-7, with D maybe TRBD1 (5 bases). The V end was cut by 1 base, the J end by 7 bases, with 14 bases between. The CDR3 consists of 14 residues. In germline, CDR1 is MNHNS, CDR2 SASEGT. Here the CDR3 DNA reads TGTGCCAGCAGTGAAGTTGGGGCCTTTGGGGAGCAGTACTTC. The encoded protein is CASSEVGAFGEQYF.

The chain employs TRBV5-5 and TRBJ1-1; 8 nucleotides agree with TRBD1. The CDR3 loop spans 14 amino acids. V trimming: 7 bases; J trimming: 0 bases; junction bases outside the gene matches: 5. CDR1 is SGHKS, CDR2 YYEKEE, per germline (reference sequence). CDR3 in DNA: TGTGCCAGCTCCAGACAGGGGATGAACACTGAAGCTTTCTTT. Translation gives CASSRQGMNTEAFF.

This rearrangement joins TRBV7-2 to TRBJ1-4; weak D call: TRBD1 (6 bases). V lost 5 bases and J lost 4, with 11 bases in between. Per germline, CDR1 SGHTA and CDR2 FQGNSA. This CDR3 is 14 amino acids long. The CDR3 loop is CASSRTVGNEKLFF. In DNA form, the CDR3 reads TGTGCCAGCAGCAGGACAGTTGGTAATGAAAAACTGTTTTTT.

This chain uses TRBV7-7 with TRBJ2-7; 7 bases are shared with TRBD2. CDR1 is SSHAT, CDR2 FNYEAQ, per germline (reference sequence). V lost 3 bases and J lost 0; bases outside the gene matches: 5. The CDR3 consists of 15 residues. DNA of the CDR3: TGTGCCAGCAGCTTCGGGCTAGCGGCCTCCTACGAGCAGTACTTC. Protein sequence: CASSFGLAASYEQYF.

This chain uses TRBV7-8 with TRBJ2-1, with 11 bases lining up with TRBD2. The length of the CDR3 is 11 residues. The germline gives CDR1 SGHVS, CDR2 FQNEAQ. V gave up 5 bases and J gave up 16 bases; unmatched junction bases: 4. The DNA for the CDR3 is TGTGCCAGCAGCCGTAGCGGGAGGGCCTTCTTC. Translated: CASSRSGRAFF. The variable domain in full, with the rest retrieved from reference TRBV7-8 and TRBJ2-1, is GAGVSQSPRYKVAKRGQDVALRCDPISGHVSLFWYQQALGQGPEFLTYFQNEAQLDKSGLPSDRFFAERPEGSVSTLKIQRTQQEDSAVYLCASSRSGRAFFGPGTRLTVL.

The chain couples TRBV29-1 to TRBJ2-1; tentative D call: TRBD1 (6 bases). Looked up from germline, CDR1 is SQVTM and CDR2 is ANQGSEA. Trimming removed 5 bases from V and 0 bases from J, with 11 bases in between. The CDR3 loop spans 14 amino acids. As DNA, the CDR3 is TGCAGCGTTAAAAGGGGGAGCTCCTACAATGAGCAGTTCTTC. The encoded protein is CSVKRGSSYNEQFF.

The rearrangement uses TRBV5-1 and TRBJ1-1, with 7 bases identical to TRBD1. Germline V gives CDR1 SGHRS, CDR2 YFSETQ. The junction had 10 bases not matched to a gene; V was cut back by 6 bases and J by 5 bases. The CDR3 is 14 amino acids. DNA for the CDR3: TGCGCCAGCACCCTTCAACAGGGGAATACTGAAGCTTTCTTT. Translation gives CASTLQQGNTEAFF.

The chain is built from TRBV5-1 and TRBJ2-5; TRBD1 matches 10 bases. Germline CDR1 reads SGHRS; CDR2 reads YFSETQ. The CDR3 is 13 amino acids. V lost 5 bases to trimming and J lost 2 bases; unmatched junction nucleotides: 0. In DNA, the CDR3 is TGCGCCAGCAGGGGACAGGGGCAAGAGACCCAGTACTTC. Translation gives CASRGQGQETQYF.